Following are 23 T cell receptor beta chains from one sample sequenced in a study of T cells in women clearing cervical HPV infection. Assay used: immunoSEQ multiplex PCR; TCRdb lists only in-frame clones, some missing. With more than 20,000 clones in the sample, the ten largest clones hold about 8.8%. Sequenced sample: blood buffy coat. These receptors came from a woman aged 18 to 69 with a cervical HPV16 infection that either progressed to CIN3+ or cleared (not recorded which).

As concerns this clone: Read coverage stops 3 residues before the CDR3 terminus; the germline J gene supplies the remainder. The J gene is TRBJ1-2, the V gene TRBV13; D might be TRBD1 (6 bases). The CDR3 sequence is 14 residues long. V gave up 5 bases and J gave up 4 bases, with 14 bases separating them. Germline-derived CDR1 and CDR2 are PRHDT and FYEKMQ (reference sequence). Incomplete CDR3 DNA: TGTGCCAGCAGCGGACAGTATCCTATCTATGGC. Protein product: CASSGQYPIYG. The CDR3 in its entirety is CASSGQYPIYGYTF.

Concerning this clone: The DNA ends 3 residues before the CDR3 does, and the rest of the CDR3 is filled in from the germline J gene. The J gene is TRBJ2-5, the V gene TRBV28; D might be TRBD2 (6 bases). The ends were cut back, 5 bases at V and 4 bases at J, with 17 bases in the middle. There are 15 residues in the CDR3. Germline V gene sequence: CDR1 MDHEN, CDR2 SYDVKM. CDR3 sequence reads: CASSPPTSYGETQYF. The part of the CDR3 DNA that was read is TGTGCCAGCAGTCCCCCTACTAGCTATGGAGAGACC.

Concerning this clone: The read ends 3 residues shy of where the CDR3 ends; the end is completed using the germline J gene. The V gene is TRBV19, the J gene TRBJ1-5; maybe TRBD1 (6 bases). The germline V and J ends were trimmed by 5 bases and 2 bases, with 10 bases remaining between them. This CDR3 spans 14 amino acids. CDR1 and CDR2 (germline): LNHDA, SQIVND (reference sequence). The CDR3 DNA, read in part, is TGTGCCAGTAGTTCGACAGGTGGCAATCAGCCC. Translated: CASSSTGGNQP. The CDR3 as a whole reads CASSSTGGNQPQHF.

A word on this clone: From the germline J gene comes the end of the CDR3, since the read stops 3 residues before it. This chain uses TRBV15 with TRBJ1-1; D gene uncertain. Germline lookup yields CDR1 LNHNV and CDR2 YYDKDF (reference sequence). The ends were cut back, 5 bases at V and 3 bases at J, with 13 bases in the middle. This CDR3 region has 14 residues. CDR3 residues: CATSAHSGDTEAFF. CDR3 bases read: TGTGCCACCAGCGCTCACTCGGGTGACACTGAA.

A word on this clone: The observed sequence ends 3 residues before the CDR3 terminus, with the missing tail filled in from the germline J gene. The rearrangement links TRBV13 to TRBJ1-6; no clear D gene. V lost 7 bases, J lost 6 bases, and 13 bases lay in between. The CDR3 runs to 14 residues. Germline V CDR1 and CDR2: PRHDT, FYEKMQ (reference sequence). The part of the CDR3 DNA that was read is TGTGCCAGCATTTGGCTCGTTCCTAATTCACCC. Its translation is CASIWLVPNSP. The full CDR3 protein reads CASIWLVPNSPLHF. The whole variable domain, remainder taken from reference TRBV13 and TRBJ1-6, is AAGVIQSPRHLIKEKRETATLKCYPIPRHDTVYWYQQGPGQDPQFLISFYEKMQSDKGSIPDRFSAQQFSDYHSELNMSSLELGDSALYFCASIWLVPNSPLHFGNGTRLTVT.

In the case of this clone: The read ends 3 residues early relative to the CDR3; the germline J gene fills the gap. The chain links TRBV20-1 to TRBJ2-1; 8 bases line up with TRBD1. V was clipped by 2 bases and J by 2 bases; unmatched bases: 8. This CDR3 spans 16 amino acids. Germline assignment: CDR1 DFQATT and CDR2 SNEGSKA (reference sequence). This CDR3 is CSARTRTGITYNEQFF. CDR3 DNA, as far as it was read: TGCAGTGCTAGAACCCGGACAGGGATCACCTACAATGAG.

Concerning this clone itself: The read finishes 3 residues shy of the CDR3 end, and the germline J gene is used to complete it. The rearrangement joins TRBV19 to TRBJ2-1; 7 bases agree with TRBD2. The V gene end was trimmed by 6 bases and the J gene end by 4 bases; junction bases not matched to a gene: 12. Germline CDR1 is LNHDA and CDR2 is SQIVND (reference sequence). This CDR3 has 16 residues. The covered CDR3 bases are TGTGCCAGTAGCACCCCGACTAGCTTCTCGTACAATGAG. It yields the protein CASSTPTSFSYNE. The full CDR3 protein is CASSTPTSFSYNEQFF. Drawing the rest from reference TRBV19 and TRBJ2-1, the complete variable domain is DGGITQSPKYLFRKEGQNVTLSCEQNLNHDAMYWYRQDPGQGLRLIYYSQIVNDFQKGDIAEGYSVSREKKESFPLTVTSAQKNPTAFYLCASSTPTSFSYNEQFFGPGTRLTVL.

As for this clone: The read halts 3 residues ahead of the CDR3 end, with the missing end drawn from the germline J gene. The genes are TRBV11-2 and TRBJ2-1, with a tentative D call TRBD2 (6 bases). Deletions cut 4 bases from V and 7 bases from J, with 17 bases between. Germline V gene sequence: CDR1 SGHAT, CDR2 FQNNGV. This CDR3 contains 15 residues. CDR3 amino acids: CASSSAPGLWNEQFF. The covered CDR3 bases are TGTGCCAGCAGCTCCGCCCCGGGACTTTGGAATGAG.

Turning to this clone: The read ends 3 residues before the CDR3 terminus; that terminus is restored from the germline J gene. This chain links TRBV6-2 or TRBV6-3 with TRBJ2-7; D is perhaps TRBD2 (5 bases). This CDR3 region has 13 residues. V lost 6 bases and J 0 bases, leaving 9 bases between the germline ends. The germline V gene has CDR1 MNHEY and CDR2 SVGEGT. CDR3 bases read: TGTGCCAGCAGACCCGACTACTCCTACGAG. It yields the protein CASRPDYSYE. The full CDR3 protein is CASRPDYSYEQYF.

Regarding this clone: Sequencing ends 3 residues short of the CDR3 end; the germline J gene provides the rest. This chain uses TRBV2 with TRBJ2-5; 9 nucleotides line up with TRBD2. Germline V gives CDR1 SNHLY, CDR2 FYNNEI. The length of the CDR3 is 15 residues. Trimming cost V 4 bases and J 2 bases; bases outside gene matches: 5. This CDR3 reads CASSAGTSPQETQYF. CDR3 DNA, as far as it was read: TGTGCCAGCAGTGCCGGGACTAGCCCTCAAGAGACC.

The CDR3 spells CASSEPGQGHEQYF. The CDR3 DNA, read in part, is TGTGCCAGCAGTGAACCGGGACAGGGCCACGAG. The gene calls are TRBV6-1 and TRBJ2-7; TRBD1 matches at 9 bases. The read gets to within 3 residues of the CDR3 end, and the germline J gene fills in the rest. Germline loops: CDR1 MNHNS, CDR2 SASEGT. The V gene end was trimmed by 2 bases and the J gene end by 5 bases; junction bases not matched to a gene: 4. CDR3 length: 14 residues.

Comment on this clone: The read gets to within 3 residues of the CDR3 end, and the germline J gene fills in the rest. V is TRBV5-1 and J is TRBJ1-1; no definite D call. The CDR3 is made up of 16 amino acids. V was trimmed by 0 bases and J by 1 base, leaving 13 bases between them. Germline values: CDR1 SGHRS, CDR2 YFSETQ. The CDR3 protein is CASSLAIGSGNTEAFF. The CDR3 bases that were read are TGCGCCAGCAGCTTGGCCATAGGGTCAGGGAACACTGAA.

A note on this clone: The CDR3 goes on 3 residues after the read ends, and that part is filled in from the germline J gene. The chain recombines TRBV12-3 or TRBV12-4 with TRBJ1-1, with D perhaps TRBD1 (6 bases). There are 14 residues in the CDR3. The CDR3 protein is CASSLGGGAQGAFF. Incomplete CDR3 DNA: TGTGCCAGCAGTTTAGGGGGTGGGGCACAGGGA.

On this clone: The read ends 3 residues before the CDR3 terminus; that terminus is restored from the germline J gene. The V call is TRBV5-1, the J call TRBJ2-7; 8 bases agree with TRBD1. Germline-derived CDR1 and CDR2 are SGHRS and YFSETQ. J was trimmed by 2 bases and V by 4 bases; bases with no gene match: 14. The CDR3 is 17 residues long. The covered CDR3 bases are TGCGCCAGCAGCGTCCTACCCGGGACAGGCATTACCTACGAG. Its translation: CASSVLPGTGITYE. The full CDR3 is CASSVLPGTGITYEQYF.

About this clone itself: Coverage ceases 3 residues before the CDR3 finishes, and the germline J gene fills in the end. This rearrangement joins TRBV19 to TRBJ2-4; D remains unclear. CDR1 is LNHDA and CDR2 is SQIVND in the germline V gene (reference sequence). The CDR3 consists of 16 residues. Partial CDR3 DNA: TGTGCCAGTAGTATAGATCCGGTACAAACTAACTATGGT. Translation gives CASSIDPVQTNYG. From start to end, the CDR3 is CASSIDPVQTNYGQYF.

Here the CDR3 reads CASSLRPGGEGYTF. Incomplete CDR3 DNA: TGTGCCAGCAGCTTACGGCCAGGGGGCGAGGGC. The rearrangement links TRBV11-2 to TRBJ1-2; 8 bases map to TRBD1. The read terminates 3 residues before the CDR3 end, so the remaining end is supplied by the germline J gene. Per germline, CDR1 SGHAT and CDR2 FQNNGV. The CDR3 is 14 amino acids.

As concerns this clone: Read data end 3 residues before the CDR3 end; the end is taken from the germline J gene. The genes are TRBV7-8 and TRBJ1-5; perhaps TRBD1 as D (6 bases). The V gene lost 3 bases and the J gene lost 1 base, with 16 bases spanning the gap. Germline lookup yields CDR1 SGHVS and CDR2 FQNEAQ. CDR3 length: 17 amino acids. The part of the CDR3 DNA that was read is TGTGCCAGCAGCTTTGGTTTCCAGGGGCAAAGCAATCAGCCC. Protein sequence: CASSFGFQGQSNQP. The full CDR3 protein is CASSFGFQGQSNQPQHF.

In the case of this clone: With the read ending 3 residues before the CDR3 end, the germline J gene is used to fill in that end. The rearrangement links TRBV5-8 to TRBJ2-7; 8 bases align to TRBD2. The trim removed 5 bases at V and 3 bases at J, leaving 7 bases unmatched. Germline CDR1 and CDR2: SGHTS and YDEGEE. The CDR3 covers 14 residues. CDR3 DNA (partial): TGTGCCAGCAGGTCGACCCGGGGGGGCTACGAG. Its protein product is CASRSTRGGYE. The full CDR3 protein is CASRSTRGGYEQYF. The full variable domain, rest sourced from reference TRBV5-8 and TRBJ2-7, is EAGVTQSPTHLIKTRGQQATLRCSPISGHTSVYWYQQALGLGLQFLLWYDEGEERNRGNFPPRFSGRQFPNYSSELNVNALELEDSALYLCASRSTRGGYEQYFGPGTRLTVT.

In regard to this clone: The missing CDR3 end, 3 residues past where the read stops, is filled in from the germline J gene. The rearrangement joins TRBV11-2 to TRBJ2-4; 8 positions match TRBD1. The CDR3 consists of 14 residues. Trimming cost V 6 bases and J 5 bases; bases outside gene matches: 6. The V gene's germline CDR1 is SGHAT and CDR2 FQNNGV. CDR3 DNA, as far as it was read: TGTGCCAGCAGTACAGGGGGAGGTCAAAACATT. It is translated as CASSTGGGQNI. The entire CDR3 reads CASSTGGGQNIQYF.

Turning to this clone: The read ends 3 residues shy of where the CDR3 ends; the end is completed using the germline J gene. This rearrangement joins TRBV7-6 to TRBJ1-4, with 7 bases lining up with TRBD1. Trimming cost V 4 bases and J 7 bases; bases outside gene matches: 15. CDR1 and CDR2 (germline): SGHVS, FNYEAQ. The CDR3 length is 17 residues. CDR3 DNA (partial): TGTGCCAGCAGCTCCCGCGCAGGGGGGTCGCTAAGTGAAAAA. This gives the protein CASSSRAGGSLSEK. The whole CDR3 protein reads CASSSRAGGSLSEKLFF.

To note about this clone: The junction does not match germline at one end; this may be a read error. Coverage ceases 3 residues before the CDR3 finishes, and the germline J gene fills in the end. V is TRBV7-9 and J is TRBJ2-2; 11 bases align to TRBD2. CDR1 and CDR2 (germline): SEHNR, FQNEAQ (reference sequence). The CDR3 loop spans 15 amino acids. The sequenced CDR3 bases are TGTGCCAGCAGCCTAGCGGGGGGGAACACCGGGGAG. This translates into CASSLAGGNTGE. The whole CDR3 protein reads CASSLAGGNTGELFF.

This CDR3 is CASSWGQAGEQYF. The sequenced CDR3 bases are TGTGCCAGCAGCTGGGGACAAGCCGGCGAG. The rearrangement joins TRBV7-9 to TRBJ2-7; TRBD1 is a possible D gene (6 bases). The observed sequence ends 3 residues before the CDR3 terminus, with the missing tail filled in from the germline J gene. Germline lookup yields CDR1 SEHNR and CDR2 FQNEAQ (reference sequence). CDR3 length equals 13 residues. The V gene lost 4 bases and the J gene lost 6 bases, with 13 bases spanning the gap. Drawing the rest from reference TRBV7-9 and TRBJ2-7, the complete variable domain is DTGVSQNPRHKITKRGQNVTFRCDPISEHNRLYWYRQTLGQGPEFLTYFQNEAQLEKSRLLSDRFSAERPKGSFSTLEIQRTEQGDSAMYLCASSWGQAGEQYFGPGTRLTVT.

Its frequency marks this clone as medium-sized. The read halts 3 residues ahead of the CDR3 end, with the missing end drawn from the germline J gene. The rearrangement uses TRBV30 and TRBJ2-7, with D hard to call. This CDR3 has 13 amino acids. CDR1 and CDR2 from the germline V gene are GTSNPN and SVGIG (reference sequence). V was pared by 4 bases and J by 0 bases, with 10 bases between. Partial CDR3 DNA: TGTGCCTGGACGGGTCCGGACTCCTACGAG. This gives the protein CAWTGPDSYE. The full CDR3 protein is CAWTGPDSYEQYF.